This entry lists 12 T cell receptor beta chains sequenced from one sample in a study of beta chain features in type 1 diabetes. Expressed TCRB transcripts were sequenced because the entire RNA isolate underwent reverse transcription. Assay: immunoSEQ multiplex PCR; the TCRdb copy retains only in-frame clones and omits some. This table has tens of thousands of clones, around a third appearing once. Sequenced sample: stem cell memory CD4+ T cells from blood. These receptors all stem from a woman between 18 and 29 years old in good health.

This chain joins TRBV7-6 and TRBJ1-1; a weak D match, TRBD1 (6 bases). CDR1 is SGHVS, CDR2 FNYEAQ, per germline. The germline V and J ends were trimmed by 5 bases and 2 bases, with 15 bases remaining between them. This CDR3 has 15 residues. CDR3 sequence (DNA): TGTGCCAGCAGCGCGACAGGTGGGGCCAACACTGAAGCTTTCTTT. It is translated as CASSATGGANTEAFF. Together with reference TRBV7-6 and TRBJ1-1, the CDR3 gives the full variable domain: GAGVSQSPRYKVTKRGQDVALRCDPISGHVSLYWYRQALGQGPEFLTYFNYEAQQDKSGLPNDRFSAERPEGSISTLTIQRTEQRDSAMYRCASSATGGANTEAFFGQGTRLTVV.

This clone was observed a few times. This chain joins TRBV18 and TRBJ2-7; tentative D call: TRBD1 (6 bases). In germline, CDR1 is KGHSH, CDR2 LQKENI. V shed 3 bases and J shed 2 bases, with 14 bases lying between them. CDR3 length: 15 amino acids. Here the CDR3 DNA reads TGTGCCAGCTCACCTCTACAGGGTTCCCCCTACGAGCAGTACTTC. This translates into CASSPLQGSPYEQYF.

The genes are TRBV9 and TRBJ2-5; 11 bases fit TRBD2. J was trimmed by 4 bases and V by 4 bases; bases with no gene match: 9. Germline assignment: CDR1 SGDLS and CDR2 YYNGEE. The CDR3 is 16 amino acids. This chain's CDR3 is CASSLDSGGAGETQYF. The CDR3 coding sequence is TGTGCCAGCAGCCTCGATAGCGGGGGGGCGGGAGAGACCCAGTACTTC.

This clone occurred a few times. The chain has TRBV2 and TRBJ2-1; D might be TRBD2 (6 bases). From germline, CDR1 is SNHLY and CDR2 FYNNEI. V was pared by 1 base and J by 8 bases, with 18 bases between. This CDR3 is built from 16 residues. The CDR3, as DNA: TGTGCCAGCAGTGAAGAAGGGAGGTTGATTGAATATGAGCAGTTCTTC. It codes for CASSEEGRLIEYEQFF. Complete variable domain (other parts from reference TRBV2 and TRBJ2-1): EPEVTQTPSHQVTQMGQEVILRCVPISNHLYFYWYRQILGQKVEFLVSFYNNEISEKSEIFDDQFSVERPDGSNFTLKIRSTKLEDSAMYFCASSEEGRLIEYEQFFGPGTRLTVL.

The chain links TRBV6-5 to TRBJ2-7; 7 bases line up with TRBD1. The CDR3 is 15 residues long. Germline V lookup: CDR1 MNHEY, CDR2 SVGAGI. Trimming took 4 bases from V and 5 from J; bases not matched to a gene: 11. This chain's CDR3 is CASSFKTGYRHEQYF. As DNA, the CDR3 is TGTGCCAGCAGTTTTAAGACAGGGTACCGCCACGAGCAGTACTTC.

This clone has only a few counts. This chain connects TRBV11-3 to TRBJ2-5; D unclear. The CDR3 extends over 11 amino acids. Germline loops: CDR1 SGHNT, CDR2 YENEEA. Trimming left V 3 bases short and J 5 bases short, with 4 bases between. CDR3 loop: CASSFQETQYF. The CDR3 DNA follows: TGTGCCAGCAGCTTTCAGGAGACCCAGTACTTC.

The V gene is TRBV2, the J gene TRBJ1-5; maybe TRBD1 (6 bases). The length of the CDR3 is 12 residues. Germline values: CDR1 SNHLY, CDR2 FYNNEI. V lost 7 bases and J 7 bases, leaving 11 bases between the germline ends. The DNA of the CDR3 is TGTGCCAGCAAGGCAGGGGAGCAGCCCCAGCATTTT. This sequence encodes CASKAGEQPQHF.

This CDR3 reads CASSFTSGGADTQYF. In nucleotides, the CDR3 is TGTGCCAGCAGCTTCACTAGCGGGGGGGCAGATACGCAGTATTTT. V and J are TRBV7-9 and TRBJ2-3, with 13 nucleotides matching TRBD2. Germline V gene data show CDR1 as SEHNR and CDR2 as FQNEAQ (reference sequence). The CDR3 contains 15 residues. J lost 4 bases, V lost 3 bases, and 1 base had no gene match.

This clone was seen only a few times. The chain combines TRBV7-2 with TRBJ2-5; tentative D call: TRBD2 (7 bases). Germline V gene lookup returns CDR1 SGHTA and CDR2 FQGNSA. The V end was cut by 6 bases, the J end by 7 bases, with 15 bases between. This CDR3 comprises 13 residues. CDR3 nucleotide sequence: TGTGCCAGCAGGGGGGGGCACCTCGGGACCCAGTACTTC. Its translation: CASRGGHLGTQYF.

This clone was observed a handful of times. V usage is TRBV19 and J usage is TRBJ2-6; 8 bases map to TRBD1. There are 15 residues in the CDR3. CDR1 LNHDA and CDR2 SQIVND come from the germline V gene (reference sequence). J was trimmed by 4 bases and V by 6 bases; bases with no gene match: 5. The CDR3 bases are TGTGCCAGTAGCCGACGGACAGGGGGGGCCAACGTCCTGACTTTC. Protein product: CASSRRTGGANVLTF.

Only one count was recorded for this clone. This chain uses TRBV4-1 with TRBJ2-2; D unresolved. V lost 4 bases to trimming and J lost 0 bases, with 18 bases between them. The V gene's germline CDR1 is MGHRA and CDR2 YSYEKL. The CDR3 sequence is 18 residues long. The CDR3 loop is CASSLQTRLGANTGELFF. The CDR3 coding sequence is TGCGCCAGCAGCCTTCAAACCAGACTCGGTGCGAACACCGGGGAGCTGTTTTTT.

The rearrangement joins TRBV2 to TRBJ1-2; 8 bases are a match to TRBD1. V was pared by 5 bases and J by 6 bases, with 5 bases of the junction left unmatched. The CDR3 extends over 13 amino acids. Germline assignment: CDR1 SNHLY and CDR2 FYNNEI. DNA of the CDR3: TGTGCCAGCAGTTTTCAGGGGGCGGATGGCTACACCTTC. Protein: CASSFQGADGYTF.